This entry describes one T cell receptor beta chain. The protocol was immunoSEQ multiplex PCR, while the TCRdb copy is restricted to in-frame clones and leaves out a portion. Seen here are 650,000 to 800,000 clones, over 80% observed once, and the top ten hold over 0.2%. The data originate from a study of blood T cell repertoires in COVID-19. Whole-study context: T cells, B-cell-depleted T cells, or PBMCs supplied cDNA or gDNA.

Sample: peripheral blood. This clonotype was obtained from a woman aged 18 to 35 with acute or convalescent COVID-19.

The CDR3 DNA follows: TGTGCCAGCAGTTACTCGGACACTAACTATGGCTACACCTTC. As protein: CASSYSDTNYGYTF. The chain has TRBV6-5 and TRBJ1-2; D possibly corresponds to TRBD1 (5 bases). Germline CDR1 is MNHEY and CDR2 is SVGAGI. The CDR3 is made up of 14 amino acids. V was cut by 0 bases and J by 0 bases, with 5 bases left in between.